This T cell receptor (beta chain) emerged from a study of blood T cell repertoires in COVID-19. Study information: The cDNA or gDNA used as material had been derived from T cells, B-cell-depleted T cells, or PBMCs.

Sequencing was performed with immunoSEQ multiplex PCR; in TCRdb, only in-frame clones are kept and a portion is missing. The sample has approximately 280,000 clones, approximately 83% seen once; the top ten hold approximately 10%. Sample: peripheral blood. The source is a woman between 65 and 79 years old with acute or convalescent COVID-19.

The CDR3 loop reads CASSRGLAETQYF. CDR3 coding DNA: TGTGCCAGCAGCCGGGGACTAGCGGAGACCCAGTACTTC. V is TRBV2 and J is TRBJ2-5, with 10 bases matching TRBD2. The CDR3 runs to 13 residues. CDR1 and CDR2 from the germline V gene are SNHLY and FYNNEI. After removal of 6 bases from V and 5 bases from J, the junction contained 3 bases not matched to a gene.